This T cell receptor beta chain originates from a study of cytomegalovirus exposure and HLA in healthy donors. Notes on the study in general: A previous analysis found most TCR beta V segments productive roughly 90% or roughly 30% of the time.

Trimming took off 8 bases at V and 2 bases at J, with 10 bases between the two ends. CDR3 length: 13 residues. CDR1 is MDHEN and CDR2 is SYDVKM in the germline V gene. A multiplex PCR was run with 60 Vbeta primers and 13 Jbeta primers. Using immunoSEQ multiplex PCR, the repertoire was profiled, and TCRdb retains in-frame clones only, with some absent. This sample has about 270,000 clones, with 75% to 90% found just once. Note on this clone: What it recognizes is unknown.

The chain uses TRBV28 and TRBJ2-1; D may be TRBD2 (6 bases). The receptor comes from a man aged 40-50 years in good health and CMV-seropositive. Sequenced: PBMCs. In DNA form, the CDR3 reads TGTGCCAGCCTCGGGAGTCCCTACAATGAGCAGTTCTTC. Translating gives CASLGSPYNEQFF.